Listed below are T cell receptor beta chains from one sample, sequenced in a study of blood T cell repertoires in COVID-19. Method: immunoSEQ multiplex PCR; TCRdb's copy keeps in-frame clones and lacks some. The data hold 150,000 to 200,000 clones, with 80% to 90% observed a single time. The specimen sequenced was peripheral blood. These receptors were taken from a man aged 60 to 75 with acute or convalescent COVID-19. Each CDR3 is given without its conserved first and last residue. Each record gives: CDR3 protein, V gene, D gene, J gene. The D gene is left open where the match is weak.

cdr3_aa: ASSLLSGRAWETQY
v_call: TRBV18
d_call: TRBD2
j_call: TRBJ2-5

cdr3_aa: ASTRISGNTIY
v_call: TRBV2
d_call: NA
j_call: TRBJ1-3

cdr3_aa: ATSDAGVEKLF
v_call: TRBV24-1
d_call: NA
j_call: TRBJ1-4

cdr3_aa: ASSLEGGGNTIY
v_call: TRBV5-1
d_call: NA
j_call: TRBJ1-3

cdr3_aa: ASRLSGQGRLLH
v_call: TRBV28
d_call: TRBD1
j_call: TRBJ1-6

cdr3_aa: ASSLGGQGIYGYT
v_call: TRBV5-5
d_call: TRBD1
j_call: TRBJ1-2

cdr3_aa: ASSYFAGWPDTQY
v_call: TRBV6-5
d_call: NA
j_call: TRBJ2-3

cdr3_aa: ASLWEGGEQF
v_call: TRBV28
d_call: NA
j_call: TRBJ2-1

cdr3_aa: ASSSSAGPRGEQY
v_call: TRBV7-3
d_call: NA
j_call: TRBJ2-7

cdr3_aa: SVSSGGYYEQY
v_call: TRBV29-1
d_call: TRBD2
j_call: TRBJ2-7

cdr3_aa: ASSLVQDQPQH
v_call: TRBV11-2
d_call: NA
j_call: TRBJ1-5